The text below deals with one T cell receptor beta chain. Per the original methods: Reference gene primer amplification gave nucleated cell count estimates. Some clones are missing from TCRdb's copy, which holds only in-frame ones; the method was immunoSEQ multiplex PCR. The V and J calls and clone size were taken over from that table, and D and trimming were inferred from the DNA. The sample shows about 39,000 clones, about 94% of them seen only once. V was clipped by 6 bases and J by 9 bases, with 15 bases between them. The CDR3 sequence is 14 residues long. Per the germline V gene, CDR1 is MNHEY and CDR2 is SVGAGI. This sample is drawn from a study of blood T cell repertoires in COVID-19. Overall study: Sources were T cells, B-cell-depleted T cells, or PBMCs; the material itself was cDNA or gDNA.

This TCR was sampled from a human donor with active COVID-19. The donor label of this sample is uncertain. The genes are TRBV6-5 and TRBJ1-6; D might be TRBD1 (6 bases). Material for sequencing was peripheral blood. CDR3 loop: CASRTTGSGSPLHF. DNA of the CDR3: TGTGCCAGCAGAACAACAGGGTCGGGTTCACCCCTCCACTTT.